This T cell receptor beta chain is from a study of graft-versus-host responses after intestinal transplantation (dated by TCRdb to the early 2020s). The study in broad terms: The transplants that recipients received were multivisceral, liver-intestinal, or isolated intestinal. All recipients received anti-thymocyte globulin induction followed by maintenance tacrolimus and steroids for about three years. Graft-versus-host and host-versus-graft alloreactive T cell clones were tracked in the graft, circulation and bone marrow after intestinal transplantation using bulk TCR-beta CDR3 sequencing. To identify alloreactive clones, pre-transplant mixed lymphocyte reaction products were sequenced and then compared with unstimulated pre-transplant donor and recipient T cells. The cohort enrolled about two dozen intestinal transplant recipients including one retransplant, and 3 patients lacking pretransplant specimens were excluded. Donor T cell macrochimerism was defined as a peak of at least 4% donor T cells among recipient peripheral blood mononuclear cells. Rather than being sequenced by the commercial service, samples from a few later patients were sequenced in-house on an Illumina MiSeq and processed with MiXCR. General conclusions and limits of the study: Peak levels of circulating GvH clones were associated with declines in HvG clones early after transplant. In patients with donor T cell macrochimerism, the allografts had high GvH to HvG T cell clonal ratios. Conclusions were limited by the relatively low number and heterogeneity of intestinal transplant patients. GvH clones were detected in recipient bone marrow, and some appeared earlier in ileal mucosa or blood, consistent with an intestinal mucosal origin.

In this sample, this clone turned up once. Its binding antigen is unknown. It has no much larger one-base neighbor in the sample; base qualities were not kept. The library was generated by the immunoSEQ multiplex PCR assay. For most patients, genomic DNA was subjected to high-throughput TCR-beta CDR3 sequencing by Adaptive Biotechnologies. For the original study's pipeline: Adaptive's ImmunoSEQ software supplied the TCR sequencing data for around 17 patients, while MiXCR and VDJtools were used to process a few other patients. Because the origin of CDR3 nucleotide sequences shared between donor and recipient could not be assigned, those sequences were removed. Alloreactive clones required at least 2-fold expansion over unstimulated cells and minimum CFSE-low frequency of 0.002% (template counts) or 0.001% (read counts). Mappable clones were those detected in sequenced pre-transplant spleen, lymph node, or MLR CFSE-low populations of the donor or recipient. The cumulative frequency of alloreactive clones was calculated as a percentage of all sequences, weighted by copy number. Imported from immuneACCESS, the table was reduced by TCRdb to in-frame sequences with V and J called. These copies leave out some clones; in studies compared against another copy, an unresolved V gene accounts for under half, and the cause of the remainder is not known. V and J calls and clone size come straight from that table; D and trimming were deduced from the DNA. The sample contains 35,000 to 40,000 clones, roughly 90% of them found a single time. The ten top clones hold approximately 19% of the sample.

Looking up the germline V gene yields CDR1 MDHEN and CDR2 SYDVKM. From the cysteine through the phenylalanine, the CDR3 covers 16 amino acids. The sequence is cut down to CDR3 DNA, 48 bases in frame from base 1. V loses 3 bases of germline sequence and J loses 0 bases, and the interval between the two ends is 12 bases. Intraepithelial and lamina propria lymphocytes were isolated from graft specimens using dithiothreitol, EDTA incubations and collagenase D digestion. Bulk TCR-beta sequencing was performed on serial intestinal graft biopsy specimens collected as late as 600 days after transplant. This sequence originates from a human patient who received an intestinal transplant, so some T cells may come from the graft donor. The rearranged chain carries TRBV28 and TRBJ2-4; matching of 5 bases hints at TRBD2 as the D gene. Sequencing was performed on ileum tissue, taken approximately 200 days after intestinal transplant. The bases are TGTGCCAGCAGTTTGAGTCAGCGGCTAGCCAAAAACATTCAGTACTTC. Protein translation: CASSLSQRLAKNIQYF.